This T cell receptor beta chain was captured in a study of CD8 T cells in ankylosing spondylitis. This clonotype appeared a few times. V trimming: 7 bases; J trimming: 7 bases; junction bases outside the gene matches: 20. CDR3 length: 17 amino acids. TCRdb itself ran the 5' RACE reads through MiXCR, one entry per CDR3 protein. The sample yields around 280,000 distinct CDR3 sequences, 20% seen once. The origin of this receptor is a male donor with ankylosing spondylitis or in good health (not recorded which). The V and J genes are TRBV12-3 or TRBV12-4 and TRBJ2-5; 8 bases map to TRBD1. Sequencing was performed on blood, either unsorted or a sorted T cell fraction (not recorded which). The CDR3 loop is CASTLPLGQGGSGTQYF. The CDR3 DNA reads as TGTGCCAGCACCCTCCCTCTCGGACAGGGAGGTAGCGGGACCCAGTACTTC.